One sample yielded the 15 T cell receptor beta chains listed below, sequenced in a study of Ad26.COV2.S vaccination and SARS-CoV-2 variants (dated by TCRdb to about 2021). Sample treatment or condition, as interpreted from the label and publication: some 20 received Ad26.COV2.S at low or high dose, single or two shots; about 5 received placebo; per-sample allocation not given. Repertoires of vaccine and placebo recipients were sequenced from samples taken on day 63 after the first injection. The library was prepared using the immunoSEQ multiplex PCR assay. TCRdb's version of the immuneACCESS table is confined to in-frame rearrangements and falls short of the full clone set. An unresolved V gene accounts for under half of the shortfall where checked; the remainder is of unknown origin. The sample table shows about 680,000 clones, and roughly nine tenths are seen once. The ten biggest clones cover about 1.5% of the sample.

This sample comprised peripheral blood, obtained in a trial of Ad26.COV2.S vaccine versus placebo. These receptors originate from a person between 18 and 59 years old who received the Ad26.COV2.S COVID-19 vaccine or a placebo.

The genes are TRBV7-9 and TRBJ1-5; D may be TRBD1 (5 bases). This CDR3 is built from 14 residues. The germline CDR1 and CDR2 sequences are SEHNR and FQNEAQ (reference sequence). With 7 bases removed from V and 6 bases from J, the gap between germline ends came to 16 bases. CDR3 nucleotide sequence: TGTGCCAGCATTCTTCCTCAGGGTTTTCAGCCCCAGCATTTT. Translating gives CASILPQGFQPQHF. Drawing the rest from reference TRBV7-9 and TRBJ1-5, the complete variable domain is DTGVSQNPRHKITKRGQNVTFRCDPISEHNRLYWYRQTLGQGPEFLTYFQNEAQLEKSRLLSDRFSAERPKGSFSTLEIQRTEQGDSAMYLCASILPQGFQPQHFGDGTRLSIL.

This chain connects TRBV14 to TRBJ1-6; D gene uncertain. This CDR3 has 12 amino acids. The ends were cut back, 1 base at V and 8 bases at J, with 3 bases in the middle. Looked up from germline, CDR1 is SGHDN and CDR2 is FVKESK. CDR3 region: CASSQVDSPLHF. The CDR3 DNA reads as TGTGCCAGCAGCCAAGTTGATTCACCCCTCCACTTT. Full variable domain (missing parts from reference TRBV14 and TRBJ1-6): EAGVTQFPSHSVIEKGQTVTLRCDPISGHDNLYWYRRVMGKEIKFLLHFVKESKQDESGMPNNRFLAERTGGTYSTLKVQPAELEDSGVYFCASSQVDSPLHFGNGTRLTVT.

The chain is built from TRBV5-6 and TRBJ1-1; unclear D gene. Between the trimmed V and J ends, which lost 0 bases and 0 bases, there was a span of 9 bases. Germline V gene data show CDR1 as SGHDT and CDR2 as YYEEEE. The CDR3 is made up of 15 amino acids. The CDR3 region is CASSLVGRVNTEAFF. The CDR3 DNA reads as TGTGCCAGCAGCTTGGTCGGCCGGGTGAACACTGAAGCTTTCTTT.

The rearrangement uses TRBV19 and TRBJ2-5; a weak D match, TRBD2 (7 bases). Looked up from germline, CDR1 is LNHDA and CDR2 is SQIVND (reference sequence). The CDR3 has 15 residues. Trimming removed 3 bases at V and 4 bases at J, with 15 bases between. The CDR3 region is CASSMGGGAVETQYF. CDR3 bases: TGTGCCAGTAGTATGGGTGGGGGGGCCGTAGAGACCCAGTACTTC.

V is TRBV18 and J is TRBJ2-5; 9 positions agree with TRBD1. The V gene end was trimmed by 2 bases and the J gene end by 6 bases; junction bases not matched to a gene: 4. Germline CDR1 KGHSH, CDR2 LQKENI. The CDR3 spans 14 residues. CDR3 protein: CASSPGDRAKTQYF. DNA of the CDR3: TGTGCCAGCTCACCAGGGGACAGGGCTAAGACCCAGTACTTC.

The chain uses TRBV4-3 and TRBJ2-3; D possibly corresponds to TRBD2 (7 bases). With 0 bases removed from V and 4 bases from J, the gap between germline ends came to 14 bases. The V gene's germline CDR1 is LGHNA and CDR2 YSLEER. The CDR3 has 16 amino acids. CDR3 region: CASSQDNRGAADTQYF. CDR3 bases: TGCGCCAGCAGCCAAGATAATCGGGGGGCGGCAGATACGCAGTATTTT.

The gene calls are TRBV24-1 and TRBJ2-5; 8 positions agree with TRBD2. CDR3 length equals 17 residues. CDR1 is KGHDR and CDR2 is SFDVKD in the germline V gene. Losses at the gene ends were 5 bases for V and 3 bases for J; bases not matched to a gene: 13. The CDR3 bases are TGTGCCACCAGTGGAAGGGAGAAAGCGGGAGTAAAAGAGACCCAGTACTTC. As protein: CATSGREKAGVKETQYF.

J is TRBJ2-7 and V is TRBV24-1, with TRBD1 matching over 9 bases. This CDR3 is built from 12 residues. Germline V gives CDR1 KGHDR, CDR2 SFDVKD. The junction had 5 bases not matched to a gene; V was cut back by 9 bases and J by 6 bases. In DNA form, the CDR3 reads TGTGCCACCGCGGGACAGGGCGTCGAGCAGTACTTC. Its protein product is CATAGQGVEQYF.

The V call is TRBV12-3 or TRBV12-4, the J call TRBJ1-3; D call uncertain. V dropped 6 bases and J dropped 7 bases, with 13 bases sitting between them. CDR3 length equals 13 residues. The DNA for the CDR3 is TGTGCCAGCAGACCCGGCGGCGGGAACACCATATATTTT. The encoded protein is CASRPGGGNTIYF.

The rearrangement uses TRBV27 and TRBJ2-1; 8 nucleotides align to TRBD1. The CDR3 length is 15 residues. Germline CDR1 is MNHEY and CDR2 is SMNVEV (reference sequence). Trimming cost V 8 bases and J 5 bases; bases outside gene matches: 11. The CDR3 nucleotides are TGTGCCAGCCGCCTTTGGGGGACAGGTAACAATGAGCAGTTCTTC. Amino acid sequence: CASRLWGTGNNEQFF.

The chain employs TRBV19 and TRBJ1-6, with 7 bases lining up with TRBD1. The CDR3 totals 14 residues. The V gene's germline CDR1 is LNHDA and CDR2 SQIVND (reference sequence). V gave up 5 bases and J gave up 9 bases; unmatched junction bases: 7. CDR3 sequence reads: CASSQTGRASPLHF. For the CDR3, the DNA is TGTGCCAGTAGTCAGACAGGGAGAGCTTCACCCCTCCACTTT.

CDR3 protein: CASSPRHATNEKLFF. The CDR3 coding sequence is TGTGCCAGCAGCCCCCGCCATGCAACTAATGAAAAACTGTTTTTT. The rearrangement links TRBV14 to TRBJ1-4, with unresolved D. The length of the CDR3 is 15 residues. Germline V gene data show CDR1 as SGHDN and CDR2 as FVKESK. Trimming took 4 bases from V and 0 from J, leaving 9 bases between them.

To note about this clone: Distinct nucleotide sequences in the sample also encode this CDR3. The chain joins TRBV30 to TRBJ2-7; D is undetermined. The V gene lost 1 base and the J gene lost 2 bases, with 3 bases spanning the gap. Germline CDR1 GTSNPN, CDR2 SVGIG (reference sequence). This CDR3 has 11 amino acids. CDR3 DNA: TGTGCCTGGAGTGGGGCCTACGAGCAGTACTTC. Translation: CAWSGAYEQYF.

This clone was seen more than once but under ten times. The V and J genes are TRBV9 and TRBJ2-3; D gene uncertain. The germline V gene has CDR1 SGDLS and CDR2 YYNGEE. The V and J ends lost 0 bases and 6 bases respectively, with 11 bases between them. The CDR3 is 14 residues long. CDR3 in amino acids: CASSVVGSGDTQYF. CDR3 sequence (DNA): TGTGCCAGCAGCGTAGTCGGGTCCGGGGATACGCAGTATTTT.

This clone showed up just once. This chain joins TRBV5-1 and TRBJ1-2; 7 nucleotides agree with TRBD1. The CDR3 runs to 14 residues. With V trimmed by 4 bases and J by 3 bases, 6 bases remained unmatched. Looked up from germline, CDR1 is SGHRS and CDR2 is YFSETQ. CDR3 residues: CASSLLGQDYGYTF. The CDR3 coding sequence is TGCGCCAGCAGCCTCCTAGGACAGGACTATGGCTACACCTTC. Together with reference TRBV5-1 and TRBJ1-2, the CDR3 gives the full variable domain: KAGVTQTPRYLIKTRGQQVTLSCSPISGHRSVSWYQQTPGQGLQFLFEYFSETQRNKGNFPGRFSGRQFSNSRSEMNVSTLELGDSALYLCASSLLGQDYGYTFGSGTRLTVV.